The 13 T cell receptor beta chains below all came from one sample that was sequenced in a study of cytomegalovirus exposure and HLA in healthy donors. With 60 Vbeta and 13 Jbeta primers, the PCR was carried out. TCRdb's copy holds only in-frame clones and misses some; the assay was immunoSEQ multiplex PCR. This table holds 150,000 to 170,000 clones, approximately 80% found once. The sample taken for sequencing was PBMCs. All receptors derive from a woman aged 40-49 years in good health and CMV-seronegative.

The chain is built from TRBV11-3 and TRBJ1-1, with D uncertain. The CDR3 sequence is 15 residues long. The V gene lost 3 bases and the J gene lost 3 bases, with 14 bases spanning the gap. CDR1 SGHNT and CDR2 YENEEA come from the germline V gene. CDR3 sequence (DNA): TGTGCCAGCAGCTTGGCCAACCAAGGAGACACTGAAGCTTTCTTT. Its translation: CASSLANQGDTEAFF.

The V gene is TRBV5-6, the J gene TRBJ1-2; 9 bases map to TRBD1. The CDR3 sequence is 16 residues long. The V segment lost 4 bases and the J segment 4 bases; nucleotides outside the gene matches: 11. The germline V gene encodes CDR1 SGHDT and CDR2 YYEEEE. CDR3 sequence reads: CASSRGTGGAVYGYTF. The CDR3 DNA follows: TGTGCCAGCAGCCGGGGAACAGGGGGCGCAGTCTATGGCTACACCTTC.

The V call is TRBV27, the J call TRBJ1-2; 7 bases align to TRBD1. After removal of 6 bases from V and 4 bases from J, the junction contained 2 bases not matched to a gene. From germline, CDR1 is MNHEY and CDR2 SMNVEV (reference sequence). This CDR3 is built from 12 residues. CDR3 loop: CASRTGLYGYTF. DNA for the CDR3: TGTGCCAGCAGGACAGGGCTCTATGGCTACACCTTC.

The chain employs TRBV6-1 and TRBJ2-7, with TRBD2 identical over 9 bases. Trimming took 5 bases from V and 2 from J; bases not matched to a gene: 1. The CDR3 sequence is 13 residues long. Looked up from germline, CDR1 is MNHNS and CDR2 is SASEGT. The DNA of the CDR3 is TGTGCCAGCAGTTTAGCGGGGGCCTACGAGCAGTACTTC. It is translated as CASSLAGAYEQYF.

The V and J genes are TRBV2 and TRBJ2-7; possible D gene TRBD2, 6 bases. Per the germline V gene, CDR1 is SNHLY and CDR2 is FYNNEI. This CDR3 has 14 amino acids. The germline V and J ends were trimmed by 4 bases and 3 bases, with 13 bases remaining between them. CDR3 in amino acids: CASSGGGSLYEQYF. In DNA, the CDR3 is TGTGCCAGCAGTGGAGGAGGGTCCCTCTACGAGCAGTACTTC.

The gene calls are TRBV30 and TRBJ2-7, with D perhaps TRBD2 (5 bases). The germline CDR1 and CDR2 sequences are GTSNPN and SVGIG (reference sequence). This CDR3 is 15 amino acids long. The germline V and J ends were trimmed by 4 bases and 3 bases, with 19 bases remaining between them. The CDR3 coding sequence is TGTGCCTGGAAAGCGACTACTAGTAGTGGCTACGAGCAGTACTTC. As protein: CAWKATTSSGYEQYF.

The V and J genes are TRBV5-1 and TRBJ2-1, with 10 nucleotides matching TRBD1. CDR1 is SGHRS and CDR2 is YFSETQ in the germline V gene. The CDR3 is 14 residues long. With V trimmed by 7 bases and J by 8 bases, 9 bases remained unmatched. CDR3 loop: CASSGTGVLHEQFF. In DNA form, the CDR3 reads TGCGCCAGCTCCGGGACAGGGGTCCTCCATGAGCAGTTCTTC.

This clone is categorized as medium-sized. The CDR3 sequence: CASSPLGGVDEQYF. CDR3 DNA: TGTGCCAGCAGCCCCTTGGGAGGGGTGGACGAGCAGTACTTC. The chain is built from TRBV6-1 and TRBJ2-7, with 7 bases fitting TRBD2. The CDR3 is made up of 14 amino acids. Germline trimming cut 6 bases from V and 5 bases from J; bases unmatched to any gene: 10. The germline V gene has CDR1 MNHNS and CDR2 SASEGT.

The rearrangement joins TRBV6-1 to TRBJ2-2; the D gene is possibly TRBD1 (5 bases). Germline CDR1 MNHNS, CDR2 SASEGT. The CDR3 has 13 residues. V dropped 4 bases and J dropped 8 bases, with 11 bases sitting between them. Written as DNA, the CDR3 is TGTGCCAGCAGTGGGCAGGGAAGGGGGGAGCTGTTTTTT. This translates into CASSGQGRGELFF.

The V call is TRBV5-5, the J call TRBJ1-4, with TRBD1 matching over 8 bases. The CDR3 covers 16 residues. Germline values: CDR1 SGHKS, CDR2 YYEKEE (reference sequence). J lost 0 bases, V lost 4 bases, and 5 bases had no gene match. CDR3 nucleotides: TGTGCCAGCAGCCTACGACAGGGGTCAACTAATGAAAAACTGTTTTTT. This sequence encodes CASSLRQGSTNEKLFF.

The chain combines TRBV5-1 with TRBJ2-7, with D perhaps TRBD2 (6 bases). The CDR3 sequence is 16 residues long. V was shortened by 3 bases and J by 0 bases, with 16 bases between the two germline ends. From germline, CDR1 is SGHRS and CDR2 YFSETQ. This CDR3 is CASSSLGGPLSYEQYF. The CDR3 coding sequence is TGCGCCAGCAGCTCCCTCGGGGGACCGCTCTCCTACGAGCAGTACTTC.

The rearrangement links TRBV2 to TRBJ1-3, with D tentatively TRBD1 (5 bases). Germline values: CDR1 SNHLY, CDR2 FYNNEI. V was clipped by 6 bases and J by 1 base, with 19 bases between them. The CDR3 covers 17 residues. The CDR3 sequence is CASSQTLGRTSGNTIYF. CDR3 coding DNA: TGTGCCAGCAGCCAGACGCTCGGACGGACATCTGGAAACACCATATATTTT.

This chain uses TRBV28 with TRBJ2-7; D may be TRBD1 (6 bases). Germline V gene lookup returns CDR1 MDHEN and CDR2 SYDVKM. CDR3 length: 15 amino acids. The V end lost 7 bases, the J end lost 1 base, and 17 bases lay between the germline ends. The CDR3 nucleotides are TGTGCCAGCATTTGGGCTGGGACACCATCCTACGAGCAGTACTTC. Its protein product is CASIWAGTPSYEQYF.